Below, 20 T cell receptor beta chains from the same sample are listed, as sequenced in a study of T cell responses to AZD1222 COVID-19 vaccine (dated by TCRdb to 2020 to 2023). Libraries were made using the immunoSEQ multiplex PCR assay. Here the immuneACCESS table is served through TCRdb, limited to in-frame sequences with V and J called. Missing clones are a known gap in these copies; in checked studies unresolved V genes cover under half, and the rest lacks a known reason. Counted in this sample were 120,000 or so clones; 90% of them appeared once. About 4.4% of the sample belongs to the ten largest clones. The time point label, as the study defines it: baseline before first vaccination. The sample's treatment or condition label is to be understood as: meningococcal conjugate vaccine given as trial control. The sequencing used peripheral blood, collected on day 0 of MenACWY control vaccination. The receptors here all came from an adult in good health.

CDR3 bases: TGTGCCAGCAGTGACACAGCGGTGGTGGGTGAGCAGTTCTTC. It codes for CASSDTAVVGEQFF. V gene TRBV6-4 combines with J gene TRBJ2-1; D is perhaps TRBD2 (5 bases). The CDR3 is 14 amino acids. Germline V gives CDR1 MRHNA, CDR2 SNTAGT. Trimming took 2 bases from V and 9 from J, leaving 14 bases between them.

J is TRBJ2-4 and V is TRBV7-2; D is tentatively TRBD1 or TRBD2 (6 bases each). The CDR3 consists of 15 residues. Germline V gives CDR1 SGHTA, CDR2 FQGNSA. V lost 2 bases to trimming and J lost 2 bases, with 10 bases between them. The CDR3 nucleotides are TGTGCCAGCAGCTTACGGGGGCAGTCCAAAAACATTCAGTACTTC. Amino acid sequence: CASSLRGQSKNIQYF.

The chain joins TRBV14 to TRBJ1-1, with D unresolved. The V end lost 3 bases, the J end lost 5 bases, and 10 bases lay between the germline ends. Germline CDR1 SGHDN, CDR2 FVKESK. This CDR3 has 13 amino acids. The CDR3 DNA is TGTGCCAGCAGCCAGGGCCGGTTAACTGAAGCTTTCTTT. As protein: CASSQGRLTEAFF.

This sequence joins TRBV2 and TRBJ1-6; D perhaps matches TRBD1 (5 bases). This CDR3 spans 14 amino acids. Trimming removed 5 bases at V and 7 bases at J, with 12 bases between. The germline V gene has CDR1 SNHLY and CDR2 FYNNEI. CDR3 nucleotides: TGTGCCAGCAGTTCCCAGCAGGGAAATTCACCCCTCCACTTT. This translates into CASSSQQGNSPLHF.

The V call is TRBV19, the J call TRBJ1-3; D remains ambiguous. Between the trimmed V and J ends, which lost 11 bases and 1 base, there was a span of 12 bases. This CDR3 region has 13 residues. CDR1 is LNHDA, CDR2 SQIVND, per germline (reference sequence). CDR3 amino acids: CASGEGSGNTIYF. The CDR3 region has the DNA TGTGCCTCCGGGGAGGGATCTGGAAACACCATATATTTT. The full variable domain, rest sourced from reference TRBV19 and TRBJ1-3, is DGGITQSPKYLFRKEGQNVTLSCEQNLNHDAMYWYRQDPGQGLRLIYYSQIVNDFQKGDIAEGYSVSREKKESFPLTVTSAQKNPTAFYLCASGEGSGNTIYFGEGSWLTVV.

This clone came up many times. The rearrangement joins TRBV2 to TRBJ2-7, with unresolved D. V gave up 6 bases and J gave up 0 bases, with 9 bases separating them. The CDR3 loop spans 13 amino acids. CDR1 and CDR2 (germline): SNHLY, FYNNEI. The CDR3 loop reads CASRGWSSYEQYF. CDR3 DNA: TGTGCCAGCAGGGGATGGAGCTCCTACGAGCAGTACTTC. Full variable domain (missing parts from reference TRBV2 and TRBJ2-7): EPEVTQTPSHQVTQMGQEVILRCVPISNHLYFYWYRQILGQKVEFLVSFYNNEISEKSEIFDDQFSVERPDGSNFTLKIRSTKLEDSAMYFCASRGWSSYEQYFGPGTRLTVT.

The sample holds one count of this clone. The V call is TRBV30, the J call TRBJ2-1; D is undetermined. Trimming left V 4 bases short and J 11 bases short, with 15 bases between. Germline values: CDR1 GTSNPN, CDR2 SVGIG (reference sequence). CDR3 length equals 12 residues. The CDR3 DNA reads TGTGCCTGGACCGCCGCAAGGGAAAAGCAGTTCTTC. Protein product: CAWTAAREKQFF.

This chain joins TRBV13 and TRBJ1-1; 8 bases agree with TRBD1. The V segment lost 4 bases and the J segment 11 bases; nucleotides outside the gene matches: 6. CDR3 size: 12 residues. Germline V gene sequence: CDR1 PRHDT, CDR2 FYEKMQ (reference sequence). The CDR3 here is CASSSQGAMAFF. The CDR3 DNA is TGTGCCAGCAGCTCTCAGGGGGCGATGGCTTTCTTT.

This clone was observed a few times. The CDR3 reads CASSHPFSGEQYF. The DNA of the CDR3 is TGTGCCAGCAGCCATCCCTTCTCGGGCGAGCAGTACTTC. V and J are TRBV3-1 (or the pseudogene TRBV3-2) and TRBJ2-7, with D hard to call. The CDR3 is made up of 13 amino acids. V was pared by 3 bases and J by 6 bases, with 12 bases between. CDR1 is LGHDT, CDR2 YNNKEL, per germline (reference sequence).

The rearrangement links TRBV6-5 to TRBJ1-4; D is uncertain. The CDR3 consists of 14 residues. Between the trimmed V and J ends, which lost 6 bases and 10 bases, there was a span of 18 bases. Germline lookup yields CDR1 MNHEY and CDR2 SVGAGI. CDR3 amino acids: CASSPATRVGKLFF. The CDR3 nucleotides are TGTGCCAGCAGCCCGGCTACGAGGGTAGGAAAACTGTTTTTT.

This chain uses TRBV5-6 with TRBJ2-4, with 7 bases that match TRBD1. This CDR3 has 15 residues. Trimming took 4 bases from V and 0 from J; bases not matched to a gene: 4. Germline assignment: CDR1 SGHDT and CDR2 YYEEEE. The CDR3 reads CASSQTGVAKNIQYF. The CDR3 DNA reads TGTGCCAGCAGCCAAACAGGGGTAGCCAAAAACATTCAGTACTTC.

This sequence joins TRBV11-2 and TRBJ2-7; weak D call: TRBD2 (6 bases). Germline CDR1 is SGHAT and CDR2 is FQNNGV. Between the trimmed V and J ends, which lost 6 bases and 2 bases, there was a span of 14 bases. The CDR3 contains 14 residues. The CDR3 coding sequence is TGTGCCAGCAGTCTGGTGGGGAGGACCTACGAGCAGTACGTC. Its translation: CASSLVGRTYEQYV.

The CDR3 region has the DNA TGTGCCAGTAGTCCAGGGACAGAGAACACTGAAGCTTTCTTT. Translated, it gives CASSPGTENTEAFF. The chain combines TRBV19 with TRBJ1-1; 7 bases are shared with TRBD1. This CDR3 has 14 amino acids. With 5 bases clipped from V and 1 base from J, the junction kept 4 bases outside the gene matches. In germline, CDR1 is LNHDA, CDR2 SQIVND (reference sequence).

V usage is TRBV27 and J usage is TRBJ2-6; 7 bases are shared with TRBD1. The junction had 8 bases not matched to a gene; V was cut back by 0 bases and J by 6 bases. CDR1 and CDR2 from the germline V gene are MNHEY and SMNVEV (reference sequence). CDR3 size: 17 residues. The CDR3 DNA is TGTGCCAGCAGTTTATCGAGAGGACAGGCCCCGGCCAACGTCCTGACTTTC. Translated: CASSLSRGQAPANVLTF.

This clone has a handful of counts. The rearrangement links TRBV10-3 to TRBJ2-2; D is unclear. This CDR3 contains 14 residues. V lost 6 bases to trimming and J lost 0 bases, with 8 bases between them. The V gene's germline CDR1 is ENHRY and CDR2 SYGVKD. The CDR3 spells CAISYNANTGELFF. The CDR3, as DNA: TGTGCCATCAGCTACAACGCGAACACCGGGGAGCTGTTTTTT.

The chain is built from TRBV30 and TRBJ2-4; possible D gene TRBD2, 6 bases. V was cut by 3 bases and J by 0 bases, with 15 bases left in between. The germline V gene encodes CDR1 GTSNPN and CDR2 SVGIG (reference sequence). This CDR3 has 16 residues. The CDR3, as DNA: TGTGCCTGGAGCGCACGGGACTTAGTAGCCAAAAACATTCAGTACTTC. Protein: CAWSARDLVAKNIQYF.

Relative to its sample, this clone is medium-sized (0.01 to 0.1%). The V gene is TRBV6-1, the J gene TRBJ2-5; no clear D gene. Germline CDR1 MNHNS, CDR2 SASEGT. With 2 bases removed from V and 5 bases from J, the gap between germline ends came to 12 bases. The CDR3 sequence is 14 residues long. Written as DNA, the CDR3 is TGTGCCAGCAGTGAAAGTCCCAATCTGGAGACCCAGTACTTC. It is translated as CASSESPNLETQYF.

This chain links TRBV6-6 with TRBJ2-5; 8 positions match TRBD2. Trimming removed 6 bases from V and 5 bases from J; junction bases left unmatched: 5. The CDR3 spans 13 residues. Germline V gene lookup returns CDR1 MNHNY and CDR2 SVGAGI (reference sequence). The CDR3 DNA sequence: TGTGCCAGCAGCTCCGGGAGGGCGGAGACCCAGTACTTC. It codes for CASSSGRAETQYF.

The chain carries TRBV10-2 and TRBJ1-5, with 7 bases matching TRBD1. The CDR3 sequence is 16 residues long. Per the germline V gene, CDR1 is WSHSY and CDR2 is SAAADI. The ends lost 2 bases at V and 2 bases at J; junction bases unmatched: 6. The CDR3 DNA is TGCGCCAGCAGTGAGGCGACAGGGTACGGCAATCAGCCCCAGCATTTT. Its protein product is CASSEATGYGNQPQHF.

The CDR3: CASSSLGGTSGSYNEQFF. The CDR3 DNA is TGTGCCAGCAGTTCCCTCGGTGGGACTAGCGGGAGTTACAATGAGCAGTTCTTC. The rearrangement joins TRBV28 to TRBJ2-1, with 14 bases fitting TRBD2. The CDR3 consists of 18 residues. V trimming: 4 bases; J trimming: 4 bases; junction bases outside the gene matches: 9. Germline V gene sequence: CDR1 MDHEN, CDR2 SYDVKM.